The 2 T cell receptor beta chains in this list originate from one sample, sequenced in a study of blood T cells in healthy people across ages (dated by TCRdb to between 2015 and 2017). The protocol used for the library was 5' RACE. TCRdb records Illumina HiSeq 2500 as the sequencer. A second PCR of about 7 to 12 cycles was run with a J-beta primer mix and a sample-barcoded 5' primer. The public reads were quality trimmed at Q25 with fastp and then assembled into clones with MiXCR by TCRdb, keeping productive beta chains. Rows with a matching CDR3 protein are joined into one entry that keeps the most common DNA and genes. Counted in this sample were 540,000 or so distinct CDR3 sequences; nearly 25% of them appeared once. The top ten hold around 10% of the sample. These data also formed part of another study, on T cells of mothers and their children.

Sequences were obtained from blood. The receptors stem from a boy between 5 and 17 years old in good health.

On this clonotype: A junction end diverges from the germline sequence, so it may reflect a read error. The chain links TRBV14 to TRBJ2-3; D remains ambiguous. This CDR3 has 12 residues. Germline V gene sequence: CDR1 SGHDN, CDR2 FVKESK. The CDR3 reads CASSHTSDTQYF. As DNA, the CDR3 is TGTGCCAGCAGCCACACCTCAGATACACAGTATTTT. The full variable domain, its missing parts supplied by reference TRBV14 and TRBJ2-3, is EAGVTQFPSHSVIEKGQTVTLRCDPISGHDNLYWYRRVMGKEIKFLLHFVKESKQDESGMPNNRFLAERTGGTYSTLKVQPAELEDSGVYFCASSHTSDTQYFGPGTRLTVL.

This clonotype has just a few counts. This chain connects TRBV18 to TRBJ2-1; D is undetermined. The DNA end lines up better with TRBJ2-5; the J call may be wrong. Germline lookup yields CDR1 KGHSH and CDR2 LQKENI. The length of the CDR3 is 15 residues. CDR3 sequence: CASSPSGVAQETQYF. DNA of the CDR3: TGTGCCAGCTCACCATCTGGGGTAGCCCAAGAGACCCAGTACTTC.